The entry below gives a single T cell receptor beta chain sequence along with its context. RNA in amounts of about 0.5 to 1 ug was reverse transcribed with random hexamers. A single record per CDR3 protein comes from TCRdb applying MiXCR to the immunoSEQ multiplex PCR reads. Of approximately 54,000 distinct CDR3 sequences in the sample, more than 85% were seen once. This CDR3 region has 16 residues. Germline values: CDR1 MNHEY, CDR2 SVGEGT. With 1 base removed from V and 0 bases from J, the gap between germline ends came to 11 bases. This sample is drawn from a study of CD8 T cells in Susac syndrome. The sample consisted of CD8+ T cells from PBMCs. The chain is built from TRBV6-2 or TRBV6-3 and TRBJ2-3, with D possibly being TRBD1 (5 bases). The source of this sequence is a human donor with Susac syndrome. As DNA, the CDR3 is TGTGCCAGCAGTTACTTGGCAGGGTCTAGCACAGATACGCAGTATTTT. Protein: CASSYLAGSSTDTQYF.